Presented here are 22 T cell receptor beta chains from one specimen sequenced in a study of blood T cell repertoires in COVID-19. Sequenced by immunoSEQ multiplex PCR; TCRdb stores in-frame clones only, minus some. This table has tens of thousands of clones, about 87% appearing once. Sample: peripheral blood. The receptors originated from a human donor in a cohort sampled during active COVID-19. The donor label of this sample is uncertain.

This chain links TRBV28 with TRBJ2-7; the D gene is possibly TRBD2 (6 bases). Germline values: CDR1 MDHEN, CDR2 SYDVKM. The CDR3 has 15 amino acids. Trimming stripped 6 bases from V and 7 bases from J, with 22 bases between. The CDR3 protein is CASSRRPLRAGEQYF. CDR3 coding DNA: TGTGCCAGCAGCCGCCGACCCCTTAGGGCGGGGGAGCAGTACTTC.

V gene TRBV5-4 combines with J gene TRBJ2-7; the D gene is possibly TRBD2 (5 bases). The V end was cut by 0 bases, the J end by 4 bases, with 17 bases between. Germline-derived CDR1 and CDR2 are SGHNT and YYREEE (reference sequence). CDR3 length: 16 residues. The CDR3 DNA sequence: TGTGCCAGCAGCTTGGATGGCGGGCCGGTTGTGTACGAGCAGTACTTC. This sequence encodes CASSLDGGPVVYEQYF. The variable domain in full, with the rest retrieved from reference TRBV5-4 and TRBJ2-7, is ETGVTQSPTHLIKTRGQQVTLRCSSQSGHNTVSWYQQALGQGPQFIFQYYREEENGRGNFPPRFSGLQFPNYSSELNVNALELDDSALYLCASSLDGGPVVYEQYFGPGTRLTVT.

The CDR3 loop is CASSDLSGNTIYF. CDR3 nucleotides: TGTGCCAGCAGTGATCTCTCTGGAAACACCATATATTTT. The V gene is TRBV2, the J gene TRBJ1-3; no firm D call. CDR1 SNHLY and CDR2 FYNNEI come from the germline V gene. This CDR3 contains 13 residues. Trimming shortened V by 3 bases and J by 0 bases, and 3 bases separated the two germline ends. Filled out from reference TRBV2 and TRBJ1-3, the complete variable domain reads EPEVTQTPSHQVTQMGQEVILRCVPISNHLYFYWYRQILGQKVEFLVSFYNNEISEKSEIFDDQFSVERPDGSNFTLKIRSTKLEDSAMYFCASSDLSGNTIYFGEGSWLTVV.

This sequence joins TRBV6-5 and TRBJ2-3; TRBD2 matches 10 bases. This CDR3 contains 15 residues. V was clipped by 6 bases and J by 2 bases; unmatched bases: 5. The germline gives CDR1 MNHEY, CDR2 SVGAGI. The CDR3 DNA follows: TGTGCCAGCAGCCGGACTAGCGGAAACACAGATACGCAGTATTTT. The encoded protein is CASSRTSGNTDTQYF.

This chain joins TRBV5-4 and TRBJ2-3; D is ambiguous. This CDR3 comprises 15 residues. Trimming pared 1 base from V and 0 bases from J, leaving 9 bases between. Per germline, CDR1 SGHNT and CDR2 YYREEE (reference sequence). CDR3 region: CASSLSGTSTDTQYF. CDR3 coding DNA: TGTGCCAGCAGCTTGTCAGGAACTAGCACAGATACGCAGTATTTT.

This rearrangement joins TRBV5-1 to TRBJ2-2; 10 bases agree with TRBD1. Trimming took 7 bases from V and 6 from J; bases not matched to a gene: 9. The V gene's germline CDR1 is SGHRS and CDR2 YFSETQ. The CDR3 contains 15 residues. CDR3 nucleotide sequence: TGCGCCAGCCGTGGGGGGACAGGGGCCCCCGGGGAGCTGTTTTTT. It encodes CASRGGTGAPGELFF.

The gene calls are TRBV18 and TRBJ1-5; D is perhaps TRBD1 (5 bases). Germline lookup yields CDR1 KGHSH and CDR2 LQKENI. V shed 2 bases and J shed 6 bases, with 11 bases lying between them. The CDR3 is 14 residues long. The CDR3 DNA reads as TGTGCCAGCTCACCAGTTCAGGGTGGTCAGCCCCAGCATTTT. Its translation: CASSPVQGGQPQHF. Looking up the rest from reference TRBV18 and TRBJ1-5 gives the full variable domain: NAGVMQNPRHLVRRRGQEARLRCSPMKGHSHVYWYRQLPEEGLKFMVYLQKENIIDESGMPKERFSAEFPKEGPSILRIQQVVRGDSAAYFCASSPVQGGQPQHFGDGTRLSIL.

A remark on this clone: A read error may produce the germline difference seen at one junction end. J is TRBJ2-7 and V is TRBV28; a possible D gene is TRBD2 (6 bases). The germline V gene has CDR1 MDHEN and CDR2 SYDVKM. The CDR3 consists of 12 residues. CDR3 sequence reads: CASSLWGGLPHF. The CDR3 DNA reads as TGTGCCAGCAGTTTATGGGGGGGACTCCCGCACTTC.

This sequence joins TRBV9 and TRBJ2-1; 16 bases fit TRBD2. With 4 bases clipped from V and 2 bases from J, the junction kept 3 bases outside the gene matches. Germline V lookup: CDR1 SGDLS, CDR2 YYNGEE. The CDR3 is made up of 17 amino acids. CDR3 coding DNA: TGTGCCAGCAGCCCGGGGACTAGCGGGAGGGCCTACAATGAGCAGTTCTTC. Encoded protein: CASSPGTSGRAYNEQFF.

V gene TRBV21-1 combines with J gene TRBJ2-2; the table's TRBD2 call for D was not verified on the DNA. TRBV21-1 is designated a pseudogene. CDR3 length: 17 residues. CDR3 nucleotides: TGTGCCAGCAGCAAGCCTATAGCGGGAGGCTCCACCGGGGAGCTGTTTTTT. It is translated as CASSKPIAGGSTGELFF.

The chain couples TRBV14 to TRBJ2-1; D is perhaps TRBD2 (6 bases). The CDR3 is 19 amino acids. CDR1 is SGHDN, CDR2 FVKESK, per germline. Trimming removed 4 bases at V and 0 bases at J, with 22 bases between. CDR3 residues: CASSRWGRGGGSSYNEQFF. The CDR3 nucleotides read TGTGCCAGCAGCCGATGGGGTCGTGGTGGGGGGAGCTCCTACAATGAGCAGTTCTTC.

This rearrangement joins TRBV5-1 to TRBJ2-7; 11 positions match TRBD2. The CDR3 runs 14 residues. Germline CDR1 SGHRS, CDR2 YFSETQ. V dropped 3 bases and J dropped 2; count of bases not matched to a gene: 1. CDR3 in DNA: TGCGCCAGCAGCTCGACTAGCGGGGCCTACGAGCAGTACTTC. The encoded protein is CASSSTSGAYEQYF.

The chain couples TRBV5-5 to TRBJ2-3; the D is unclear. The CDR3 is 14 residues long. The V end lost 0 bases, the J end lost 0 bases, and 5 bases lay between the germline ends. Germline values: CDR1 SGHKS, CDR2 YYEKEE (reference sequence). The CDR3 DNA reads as TGTGCCAGCAGCTTGGTGGCCAGCACAGATACGCAGTATTTT. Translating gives CASSLVASTDTQYF.

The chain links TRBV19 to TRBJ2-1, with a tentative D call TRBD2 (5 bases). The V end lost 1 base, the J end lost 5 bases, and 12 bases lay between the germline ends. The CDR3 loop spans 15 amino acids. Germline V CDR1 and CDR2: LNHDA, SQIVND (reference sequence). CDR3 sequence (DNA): TGTGCCAGTAGTATAGCAGCGCTAGCAGACAATGAGCAGTTCTTC. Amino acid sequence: CASSIAALADNEQFF.

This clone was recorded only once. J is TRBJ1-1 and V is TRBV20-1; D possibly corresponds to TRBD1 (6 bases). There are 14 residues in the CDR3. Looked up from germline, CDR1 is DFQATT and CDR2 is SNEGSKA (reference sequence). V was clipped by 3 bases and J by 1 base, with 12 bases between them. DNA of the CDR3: TGCAGTGCTAGTAAGGGGGACGGGAACACTGAAGCTTTCTTT. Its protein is CSASKGDGNTEAFF.

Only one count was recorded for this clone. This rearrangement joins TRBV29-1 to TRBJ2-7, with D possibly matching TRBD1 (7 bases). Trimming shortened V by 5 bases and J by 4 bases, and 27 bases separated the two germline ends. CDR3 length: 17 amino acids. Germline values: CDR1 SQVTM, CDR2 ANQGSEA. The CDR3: CSVLARRGRGSFYEQYF. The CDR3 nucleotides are TGCAGCGTTTTGGCACGGAGGGGGCGCGGGTCATTTTACGAGCAGTACTTC.

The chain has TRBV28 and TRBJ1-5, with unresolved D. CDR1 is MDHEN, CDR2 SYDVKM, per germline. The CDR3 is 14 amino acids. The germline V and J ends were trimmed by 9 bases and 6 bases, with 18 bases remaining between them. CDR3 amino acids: CASHPENGVQPQHF. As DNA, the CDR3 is TGTGCCAGTCATCCCGAAAACGGGGTTCAGCCCCAGCATTTT.

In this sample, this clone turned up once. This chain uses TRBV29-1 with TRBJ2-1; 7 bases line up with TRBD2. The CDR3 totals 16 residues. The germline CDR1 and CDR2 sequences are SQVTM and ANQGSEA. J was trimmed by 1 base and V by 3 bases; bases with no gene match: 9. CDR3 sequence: CSVDLAGVGSYNEQFF. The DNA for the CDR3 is TGCAGCGTTGACTTGGCGGGAGTAGGGTCCTACAATGAGCAGTTCTTC.

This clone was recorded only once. This CDR3 is CASSLEEGRKAFF. In DNA, the CDR3 is TGTGCCAGCAGCTTGGAGGAAGGGAGGAAAGCTTTCTTT. This sequence joins TRBV5-5 and TRBJ1-1; no clear D. Germline V gene sequence: CDR1 SGHKS, CDR2 YYEKEE (reference sequence). The CDR3 has 13 residues. Trimming left V 0 bases short and J 9 bases short, with 12 bases between. The whole variable domain, filled in from reference TRBV5-5 and TRBJ1-1, reads DAGVTQSPTHLIKTRGQQVTLRCSPISGHKSVSWYQQVLGQGPQFIFQYYEKEERGRGNFPDRFSARQFPNYSSELNVNALLLGDSALYLCASSLEEGRKAFFGQGTRLTVV.

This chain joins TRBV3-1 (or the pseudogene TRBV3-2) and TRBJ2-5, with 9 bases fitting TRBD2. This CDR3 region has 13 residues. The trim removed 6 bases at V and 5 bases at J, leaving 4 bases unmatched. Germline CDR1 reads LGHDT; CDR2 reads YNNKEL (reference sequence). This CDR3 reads CASRASGMETQYF. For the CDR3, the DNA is TGTGCCAGCAGAGCTAGCGGGATGGAGACCCAGTACTTC.

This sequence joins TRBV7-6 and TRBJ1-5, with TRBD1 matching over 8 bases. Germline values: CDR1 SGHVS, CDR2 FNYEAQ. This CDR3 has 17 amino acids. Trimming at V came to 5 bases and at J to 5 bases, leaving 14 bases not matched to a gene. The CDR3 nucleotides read TGTGCCAGCAGCCTTATGCCGACCGGGACAGGTTATCAGCCCCAGCATTTT. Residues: CASSLMPTGTGYQPQHF.

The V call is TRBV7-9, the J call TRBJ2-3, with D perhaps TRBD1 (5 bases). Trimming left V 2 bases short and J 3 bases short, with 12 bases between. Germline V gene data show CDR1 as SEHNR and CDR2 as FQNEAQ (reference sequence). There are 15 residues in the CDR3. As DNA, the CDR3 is TGTGCCAGCAGCTTATTGGGGCCCGGGACAGATACGCAGTATTTT. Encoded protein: CASSLLGPGTDTQYF. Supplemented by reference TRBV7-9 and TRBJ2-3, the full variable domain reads DTGVSQNPRHKITKRGQNVTFRCDPISEHNRLYWYRQTLGQGPEFLTYFQNEAQLEKSRLLSDRFSAERPKGSFSTLEIQRTEQGDSAMYLCASSLLGPGTDTQYFGPGTRLTVL.